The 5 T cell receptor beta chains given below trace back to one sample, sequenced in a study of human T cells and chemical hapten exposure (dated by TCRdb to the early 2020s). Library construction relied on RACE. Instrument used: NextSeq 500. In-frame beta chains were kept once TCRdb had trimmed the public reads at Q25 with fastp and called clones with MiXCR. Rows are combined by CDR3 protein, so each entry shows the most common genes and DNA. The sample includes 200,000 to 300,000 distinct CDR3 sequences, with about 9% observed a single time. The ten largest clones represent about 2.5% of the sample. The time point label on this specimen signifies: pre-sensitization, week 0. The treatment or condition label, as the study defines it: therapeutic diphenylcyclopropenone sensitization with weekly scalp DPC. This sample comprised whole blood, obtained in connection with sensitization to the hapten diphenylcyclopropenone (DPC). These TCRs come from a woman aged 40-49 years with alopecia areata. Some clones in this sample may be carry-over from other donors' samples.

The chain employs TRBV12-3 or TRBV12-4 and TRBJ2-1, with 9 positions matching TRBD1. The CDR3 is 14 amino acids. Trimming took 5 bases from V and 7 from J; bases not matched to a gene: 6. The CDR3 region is CASSLRDRENEQFF. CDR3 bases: TGTGCCAGCAGTCTCCGGGACAGGGAAAATGAGCAGTTCTTC.

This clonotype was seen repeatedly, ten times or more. The CDR3 DNA sequence: TGTGCCAGCAGCTTAGGGGGACAGCAAAAGTTCCTGACTTTC. Translating it yields CASSLGGQQKFLTF. The V and J genes are TRBV7-6 and TRBJ2-6; the match to TRBD1 covers 7 bases. In germline, CDR1 is SGHVS, CDR2 FNYEAQ. CDR3 length equals 14 residues. The junction had 8 bases not matched to a gene; V was cut back by 1 base and J by 14 bases.

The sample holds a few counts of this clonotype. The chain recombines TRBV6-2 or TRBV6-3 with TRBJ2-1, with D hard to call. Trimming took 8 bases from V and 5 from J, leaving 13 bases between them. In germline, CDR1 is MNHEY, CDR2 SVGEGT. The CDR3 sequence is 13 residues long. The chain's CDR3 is CASRGGGDNEQFF. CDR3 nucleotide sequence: TGTGCCAGCCGAGGCGGTGGGGACAATGAGCAGTTCTTC.

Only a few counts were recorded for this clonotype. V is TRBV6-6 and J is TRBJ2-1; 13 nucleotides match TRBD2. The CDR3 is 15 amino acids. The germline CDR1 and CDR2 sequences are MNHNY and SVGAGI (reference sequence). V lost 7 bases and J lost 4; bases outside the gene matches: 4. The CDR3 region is CASTRTSGSYNEQFF. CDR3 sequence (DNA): TGTGCCAGCACTCGGACTAGCGGGAGTTACAATGAGCAGTTCTTC.

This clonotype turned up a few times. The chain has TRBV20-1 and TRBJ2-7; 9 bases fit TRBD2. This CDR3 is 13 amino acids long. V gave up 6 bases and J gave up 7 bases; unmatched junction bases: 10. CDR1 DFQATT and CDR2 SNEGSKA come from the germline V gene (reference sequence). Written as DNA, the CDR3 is TGCAGTGCCAGCGGGGGGAGCGATATTGAGCAGTACTTC. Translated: CSASGGSDIEQYF.